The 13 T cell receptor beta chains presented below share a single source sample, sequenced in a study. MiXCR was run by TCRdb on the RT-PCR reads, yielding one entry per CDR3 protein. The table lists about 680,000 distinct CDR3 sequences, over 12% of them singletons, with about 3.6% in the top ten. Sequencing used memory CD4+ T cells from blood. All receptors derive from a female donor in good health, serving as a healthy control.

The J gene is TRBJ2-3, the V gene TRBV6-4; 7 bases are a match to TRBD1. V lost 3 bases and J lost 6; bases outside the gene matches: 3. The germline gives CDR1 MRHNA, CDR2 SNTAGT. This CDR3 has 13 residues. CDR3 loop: CASSEGGMDTQYF. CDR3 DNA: TGTGCCAGCAGTGAAGGGGGCATGGATACGCAGTATTTT.

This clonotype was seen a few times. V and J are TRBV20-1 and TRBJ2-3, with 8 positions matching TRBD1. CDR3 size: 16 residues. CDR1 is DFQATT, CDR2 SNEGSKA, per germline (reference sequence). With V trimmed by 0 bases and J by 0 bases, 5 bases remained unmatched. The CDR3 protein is CSARDETGASTDTQYF. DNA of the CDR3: TGCAGTGCTAGAGACGAGACAGGGGCTAGCACAGATACGCAGTATTTT.

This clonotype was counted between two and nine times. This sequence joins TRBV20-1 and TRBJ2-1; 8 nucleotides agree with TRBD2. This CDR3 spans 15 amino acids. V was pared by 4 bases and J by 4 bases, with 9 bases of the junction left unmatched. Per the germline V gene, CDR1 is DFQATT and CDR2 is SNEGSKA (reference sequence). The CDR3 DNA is TGCAGTGCTAAGAGCCTAGCGGGCCCATACAATGAGCAGTTCTTC. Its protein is CSAKSLAGPYNEQFF.

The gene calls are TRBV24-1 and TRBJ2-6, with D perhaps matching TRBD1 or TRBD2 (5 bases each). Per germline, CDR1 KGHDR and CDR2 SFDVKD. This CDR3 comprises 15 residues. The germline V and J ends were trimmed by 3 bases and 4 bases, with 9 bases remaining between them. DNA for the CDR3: TGTGCCACCAGTGATGGGGGAGACGGGGCCAACGTCCTGACTTTC. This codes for CATSDGGDGANVLTF.

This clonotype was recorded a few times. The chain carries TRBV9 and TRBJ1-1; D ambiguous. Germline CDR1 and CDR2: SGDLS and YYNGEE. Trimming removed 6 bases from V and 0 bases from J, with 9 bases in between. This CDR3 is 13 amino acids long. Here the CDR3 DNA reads TGTGCCAGCACAGAAGTCTTGAACACTGAAGCTTTCTTT. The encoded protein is CASTEVLNTEAFF.

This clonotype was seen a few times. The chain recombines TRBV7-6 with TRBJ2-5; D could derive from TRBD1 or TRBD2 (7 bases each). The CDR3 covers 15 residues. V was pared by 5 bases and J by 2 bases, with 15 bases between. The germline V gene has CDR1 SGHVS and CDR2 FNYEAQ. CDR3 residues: CASSPGTAGQETQYF. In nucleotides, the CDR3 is TGTGCCAGCAGCCCAGGGACAGCGGGACAAGAGACCCAGTACTTC. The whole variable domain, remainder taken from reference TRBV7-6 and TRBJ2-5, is GAGVSQSPRYKVTKRGQDVALRCDPISGHVSLYWYRQALGQGPEFLTYFNYEAQQDKSGLPNDRFSAERPEGSISTLTIQRTEQRDSAMYRCASSPGTAGQETQYFGPGTRLLVL.

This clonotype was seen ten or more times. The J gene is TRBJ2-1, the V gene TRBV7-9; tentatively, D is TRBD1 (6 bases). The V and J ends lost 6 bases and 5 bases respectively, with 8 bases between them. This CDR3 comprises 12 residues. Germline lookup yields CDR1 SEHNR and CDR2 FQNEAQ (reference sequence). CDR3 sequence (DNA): TGTGCCAGCAGATACAGGGACAATGAGCAGTTCTTC. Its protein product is CASRYRDNEQFF.

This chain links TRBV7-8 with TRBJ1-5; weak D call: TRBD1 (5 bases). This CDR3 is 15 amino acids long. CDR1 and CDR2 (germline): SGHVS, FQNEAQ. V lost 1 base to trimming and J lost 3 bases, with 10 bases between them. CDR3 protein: CASSLVGRSNQPQHF. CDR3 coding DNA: TGTGCCAGCAGCTTAGTGGGGCGGTCCAATCAGCCCCAGCATTTT.

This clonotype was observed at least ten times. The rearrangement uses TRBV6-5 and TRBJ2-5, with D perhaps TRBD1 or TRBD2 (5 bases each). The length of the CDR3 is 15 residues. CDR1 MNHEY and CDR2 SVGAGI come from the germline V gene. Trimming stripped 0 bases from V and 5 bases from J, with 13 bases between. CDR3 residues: CASSYSRDQRETQYF. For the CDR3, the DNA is TGTGCCAGCAGTTACTCGAGGGACCAGCGGGAGACCCAGTACTTC.

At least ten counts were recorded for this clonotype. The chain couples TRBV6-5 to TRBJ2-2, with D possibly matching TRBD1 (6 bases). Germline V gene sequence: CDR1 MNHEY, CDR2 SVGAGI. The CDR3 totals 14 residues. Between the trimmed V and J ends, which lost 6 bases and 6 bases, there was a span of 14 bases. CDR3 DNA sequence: TGTGCCAGCAGGGGAAACAGGGCCGCCGGGGAGCTGTTTTTT. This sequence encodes CASRGNRAAGELFF.

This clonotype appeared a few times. In nucleotides, the CDR3 is TGTGCCAGCAGTTTAGTAACTAGCGGGAGTCTGCGGGAGACCCAGTACTTC. This sequence encodes CASSLVTSGSLRETQYF. V and J are TRBV12-3 or TRBV12-4 and TRBJ2-5; 11 nucleotides agree with TRBD2. The CDR3 covers 17 residues. V shed 1 base, J shed 5 bases, and the junction held 9 bases outside the gene matches.

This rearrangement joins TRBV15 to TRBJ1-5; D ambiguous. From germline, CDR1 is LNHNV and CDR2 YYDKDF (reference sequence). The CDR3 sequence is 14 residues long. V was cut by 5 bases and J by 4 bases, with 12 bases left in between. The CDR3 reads CATSPQTLNQPQHF. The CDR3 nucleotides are TGTGCCACCAGCCCCCAGACCCTTAATCAGCCCCAGCATTTT.

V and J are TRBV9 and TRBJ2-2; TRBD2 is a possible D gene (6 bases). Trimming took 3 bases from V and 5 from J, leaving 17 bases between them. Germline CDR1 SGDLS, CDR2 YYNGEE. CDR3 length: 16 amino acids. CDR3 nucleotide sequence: TGTGCCAGCAGCGCGCGGGCCTCCGCGGGAACCGGGGAGCTGTTTTTT. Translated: CASSARASAGTGELFF.